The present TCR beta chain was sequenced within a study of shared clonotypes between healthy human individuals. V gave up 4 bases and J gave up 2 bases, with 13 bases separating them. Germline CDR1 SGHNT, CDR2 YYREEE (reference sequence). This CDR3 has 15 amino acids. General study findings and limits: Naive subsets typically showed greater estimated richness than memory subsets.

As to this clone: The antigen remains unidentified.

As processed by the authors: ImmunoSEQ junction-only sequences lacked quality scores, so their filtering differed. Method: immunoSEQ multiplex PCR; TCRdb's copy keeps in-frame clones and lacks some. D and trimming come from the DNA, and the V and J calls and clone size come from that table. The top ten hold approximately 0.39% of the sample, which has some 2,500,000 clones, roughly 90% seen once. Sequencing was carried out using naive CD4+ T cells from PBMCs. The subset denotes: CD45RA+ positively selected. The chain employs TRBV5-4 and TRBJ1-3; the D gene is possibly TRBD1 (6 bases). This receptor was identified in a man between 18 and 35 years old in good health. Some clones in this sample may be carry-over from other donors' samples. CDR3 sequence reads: CASSLGGATGNTIYF. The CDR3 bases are TGTGCCAGCAGCCTCGGGGGGGCGACTGGAAACACCATATATTTT.